This is a list of T cell receptor beta chains from one sample in a study of blood T cell repertoires in COVID-19. Some clones are missing from TCRdb's copy, which holds only in-frame ones; the method was immunoSEQ multiplex PCR. The table has 130,000 to 150,000 clones, around 90% seen once. The sample taken for sequencing was peripheral blood. The receptors originated from a woman aged 45-65 years with acute or convalescent COVID-19. The CDR3 runs from the conserved cysteine through the conserved F or W. Each record gives: V gene, D gene, clone size, J gene, CDR3 DNA, CDR3 protein. The D gene is left open where the match is weak. Expanded clones are given a class, and other clones once, few, many or no size at all.

TRBV6-2/TRBV6-3,TRBD1,.,TRBJ2-1,TGTGCCAGCAGCTTCGACAGGGGTAGGCAGTTCTTC,CASSFDRGRQFF
TRBV5-4,.,.,TRBJ1-6,TGTGCCAGCAGCTTTGACAGGTATAATTCACCCCTCCACTTT,CASSFDRYNSPLHF
TRBV4-1,.,.,TRBJ2-5,TGCGCCAGCAGCCAAGGGACTACAGAGACCCAGTACTTC,CASSQGTTETQYF
TRBV7-9,.,.,TRBJ1-1,TGTGCCAGCAGCCGATCTAACACTGCGGAAGCTGAAGCTTTCTTT,CASSRSNTAEAEAFF
TRBV27,TRBD1,.,TRBJ2-1,TGTGCCAGCAGTTTATTACGACAGGGGGTCTCCTACAATGAGCAGTTCTTC,CASSLLRQGVSYNEQFF
TRBV5-5,TRBD1,.,TRBJ1-5,TGTGCCAGCAGCCGGACAGGTTATAGCAATCAGCCCCAGCATTTT,CASSRTGYSNQPQHF
TRBV28,.,.,TRBJ1-6,TGTGCCAGCAGAAGACAGGCTTCACCCCTCCACTTT,CASRRQASPLHF
TRBV5-1,.,once,TRBJ2-2,TGCGCCAGCAGCTTGAATAGCGCGAACACCGGGGAGCTGTTTTTT,CASSLNSANTGELFF
TRBV1,.,once,TRBJ2-1,TGCACCAGCAGCCAAGATCTAACCCAGGGGGCCGCTAATCATCCCTACAATGAGCAGTTCTTC,CTSSQDLTQGAANHPYNEQFF
TRBV19,TRBD1,.,TRBJ1-1,TGTGCCAGTACCTTGACAGGGGTGGCCACTGAAGCTTTCTTT,CASTLTGVATEAFF
TRBV25-1,TRBD1,.,TRBJ1-3,TGTGCCAGCAGTGAGACAGGGATCCTCCCTGGAAACACCATATATTTT,CASSETGILPGNTIYF
TRBV19,TRBD1,.,TRBJ1-1,TGTGCCAGTAGTACGTCGACAGGGATGAACACTGAAGCTTTCTTT,CASSTSTGMNTEAFF
TRBV9,TRBD1,.,TRBJ2-7,TGTGCCAGCAGCCTCCGACAGGGAGTTGGCGAGCAGTACTTC,CASSLRQGVGEQYF
TRBV7-2,.,.,TRBJ2-1,TGTGCCAGCAGCCAACTTCGGAATAGTGGCGGGAATGAGCAGTTCTTC,CASSQLRNSGGNEQFF
TRBV6-2/TRBV6-3,TRBD2,.,TRBJ2-5,TGTGCCAGCAGCAAACGGCCTAGCGGCCTGACGGAGACCCAGTACTTC,CASSKRPSGLTETQYF
TRBV18,TRBD2,.,TRBJ2-7,TGTGCCAGCTCACCAAGTGTGTCTAGCGGGATATACGAGCAGTACTTC,CASSPSVSSGIYEQYF
TRBV4-1,.,once,TRBJ1-2,TGCGCCAGCAGGCGGGACGGCCGGTCTAACTATGGCTACACCTTC,CASRRDGRSNYGYTF
TRBV15,.,once,TRBJ2-7,TGTGCCACCAGCAGGGAAGACAGCTCCTACGAGCAGTACTTC,CATSREDSSYEQYF
TRBV5-1,.,.,TRBJ1-6,TGCGCCAGCAGCTCAGGAAATTCACCCCTCCACTTT,CASSSGNSPLHF
TRBV6-5,TRBD2,.,TRBJ2-1,TGTGCCAGCAGTTACGGACTAGCGGGAGGAAATGAGCAGTTCTTC,CASSYGLAGGNEQFF
TRBV19,.,once,TRBJ1-5,TGTGCCAGTAGTATCCAGTATAGCAATCAGCCCCAGCATTTT,CASSIQYSNQPQHF
TRBV6-5,TRBD1,.,TRBJ1-1,TGTGCCAGCAGTACAGGGGACACTGAAGCTTTCTTT,CASSTGDTEAFF
TRBV19,.,.,TRBJ1-5,TGTGCCAGTAGTCCAGGGGCGGAACAGCCCCAGCATTTT,CASSPGAEQPQHF
TRBV24-1,.,once,TRBJ2-7,TGTGCCACCCGCGGACACCCTACCTACGAGCAGTACTTC,CATRGHPTYEQYF
TRBV27,.,.,TRBJ2-3,TGTGCCAGCAGTTTAAATGCGGACACAGATACGCAGTATTTT,CASSLNADTDTQYF
TRBV4-2,.,.,TRBJ1-3,TGTGCCAGCAGCCAAGAGGGGACAAACTCTGGAAACACCATATATTTT,CASSQEGTNSGNTIYF
TRBV6-5,TRBD1,.,TRBJ2-1,TGTGCCAGCCATTCAGGGGGCGATTACAATGAGCAGTTCTTC,CASHSGGDYNEQFF
TRBV2,TRBD1,.,TRBJ1-5,TGTGCCAGCGGACAGGGGACGGGGCAGCCCCAGCATTTT,CASGQGTGQPQHF
TRBV21-1,.,few,TRBJ1-1,TGTGCCAGCAGCTCAGGGGCACAGGAAAGGCCGACGGCTTTCTTT,CASSSGAQERPTAFF
TRBV3-1/TRBV3-2,TRBD1,.,TRBJ1-2,TGTGCCAGCAGCCAGTCGGGACAGCTTCCCAATGGCTACACCTTC,CASSQSGQLPNGYTF
TRBV27,.,.,TRBJ1-2,TGTGCCAGCAGTTTATCGGCCGGGGTTGACTATGGCTACACCTTC,CASSLSAGVDYGYTF
TRBV28,TRBD2,.,TRBJ2-3,TGTGCCAGCAGTTTCGGAGCGGGGGGCTACACAGATACGCAGTATTTT,CASSFGAGGYTDTQYF